This T cell receptor beta chain was sequenced for a study of T cells in Graves' hyperthyroidism and ophthalmopathy. RNA transcripts were the template for amplifying TCR beta CDR3 regions. Primed by the HTBI set, a first-round RT-PCR was run on the TCR CDR3. Each CDR3 protein is one row after TCRdb ran MiXCR on the multiplex PCR reads. There are about 600,000 distinct CDR3 sequences in the sample; approximately 15% occur only once, and roughly 6.9% lies in the top ten. The V gene end was trimmed by 0 bases and the J gene end by 6 bases; junction bases not matched to a gene: 9. The germline V gene encodes CDR1 SGHNT and CDR2 YYREEE (reference sequence). This CDR3 has 15 amino acids. As to this clonotype: Just one base apart from a much larger clone, this may be a read error.

The sample comprised blood. The chain employs TRBV5-4 and TRBJ2-7; 7 bases fit TRBD1. The sequence was collected from a young woman with Graves' ophthalmopathy. The CDR3 region is CASSLASGQTCEQYF. The CDR3, as DNA: TGTGCCAGCAGCTTGGCGTCGGGACAGACCTGCGAGCAGTACTTC.